Below, 20 T cell receptor beta chains from the same sample are listed, as sequenced in a study of blood T cell repertoires in COVID-19 (dated by TCRdb to the early 2020s). Libraries were made using the immunoSEQ multiplex PCR assay. The source is immuneACCESS, and TCRdb retained only in-frame sequences with V and J called. Part of the clones is not carried over; for the studies checked, unresolved V genes explain less than half of this, and the remainder is unexplained. This sample has more than 300,000 clones in its table, and around 87% of those were observed once. 10% of the sample lies in the top ten. Sequenced input: peripheral blood. These receptors all stem from a woman between 25 and 40 years old with COVID-19, enrolled during active disease.

The chain combines TRBV5-1 with TRBJ2-7; maybe TRBD1 (6 bases). V was cut by 2 bases and J by 6 bases, with 18 bases left in between. In germline, CDR1 is SGHRS, CDR2 YFSETQ. CDR3 length: 15 residues. The CDR3 nucleotides are TGCGCCAGCAGCTTCACGGGGACAAGGCCCATCGAGCAGTACTTC. Encoded protein: CASSFTGTRPIEQYF.

The count of this clone is one. This chain connects TRBV7-2 to TRBJ2-7; 12 bases are shared with TRBD2. This CDR3 contains 18 residues. V trimming: 2 bases; J trimming: 3 bases; junction bases outside the gene matches: 11. Germline CDR1 reads SGHTA; CDR2 reads FQGNSA. The DNA of the CDR3 is TGTGCCAGCAGCTTAAGACTAGCGGGGGAGGGGGAAGGCTACGAGCAGTACTTC. Its translation: CASSLRLAGEGEGYEQYF. Using reference TRBV7-2 and TRBJ2-7 for the parts outside the CDR3, the full variable domain is GAGVSQSPSNKVTEKGKDVELRCDPISGHTALYWYRQSLGQGLEFLIYFQGNSAPDKSGLPSDRFSAERTGGSVSTLTIQRTQQEDSAVYLCASSLRLAGEGEGYEQYFGPGTRLTVT.

The rearrangement joins TRBV11-3 to TRBJ2-2, with 8 bases matching TRBD1. V shed 4 bases and J 0 bases; nucleotides not matched to a gene: 1. Germline CDR1 is SGHNT and CDR2 is YENEEA. The length of the CDR3 is 15 residues. CDR3 residues: CASSSGQANTGELFF. For the CDR3, the DNA is TGTGCCAGCAGCTCGGGACAGGCGAACACCGGGGAGCTGTTTTTT.

This clone occurred once. The CDR3 coding sequence is TGCGCCAGCAGCCCCGGGACTAGCGGGAGAGGGACAGATACGCAGTATTTT. Its translation: CASSPGTSGRGTDTQYF. The V gene is TRBV5-1, the J gene TRBJ2-3, with 14 bases matching TRBD2. The CDR3 is 17 amino acids. The V gene's germline CDR1 is SGHRS and CDR2 YFSETQ. The ends lost 4 bases at V and 3 bases at J; junction bases unmatched: 7. The variable domain in full, completed from reference TRBV5-1 and TRBJ2-3, reads KAGVTQTPRYLIKTRGQQVTLSCSPISGHRSVSWYQQTPGQGLQFLFEYFSETQRNKGNFPGRFSGRQFSNSRSEMNVSTLELGDSALYLCASSPGTSGRGTDTQYFGPGTRLTVL.

This chain links TRBV24-1 with TRBJ2-1, with no clear D. Per the germline V gene, CDR1 is KGHDR and CDR2 is SFDVKD. V lost 4 bases, J lost 10 bases, and 10 bases lay in between. The length of the CDR3 is 12 residues. The CDR3 protein is CATSESTQEQFF. The CDR3 nucleotides read TGTGCCACCAGTGAATCCACCCAGGAGCAGTTCTTC.

The CDR3 is CASSTGGTGETQYF. The CDR3 DNA reads TGTGCCAGCAGTACAGGGGGCACGGGGGAGACCCAGTACTTC. This rearrangement joins TRBV7-3 to TRBJ2-5, with 9 nucleotides matching TRBD1. This CDR3 has 14 amino acids. Unmatched junction bases numbered 7, after V lost 6 bases and J lost 5 bases. CDR1 is SGHTA and CDR2 is FQGTGA in the germline V gene.

This clone was detected a few times. The chain employs TRBV24-1 and TRBJ1-1; D is unresolved. Germline CDR1 and CDR2: KGHDR and SFDVKD. The length of the CDR3 is 12 residues. Trimming shortened V by 6 bases and J by 5 bases, and 9 bases separated the two germline ends. The CDR3 DNA sequence: TGTGCCACCAGTAATCCCGGGACTGAAGCTTTCTTT. As protein: CATSNPGTEAFF.

This clone was observed a few times. One junction end does not reproduce the germline sequence, and a read error may be involved. This chain links TRBV7-7 with TRBJ2-1, with 11 bases fitting TRBD2. The CDR3 loop spans 15 amino acids. The V gene's germline CDR1 is SSHAT and CDR2 FNYEAQ (reference sequence). The CDR3: CASSPAGTSGNEQFF. The CDR3 DNA follows: TGTGCTAGCAGCCCCGCCGGGACTAGCGGCAATGAGCAGTTCTTC.

This chain links TRBV11-2 with TRBJ2-5; 9 nucleotides line up with TRBD2. Germline loops: CDR1 SGHAT, CDR2 FQNNGV. The CDR3 runs to 14 residues. V dropped 5 bases and J dropped 5; count of bases not matched to a gene: 6. Here the CDR3 DNA reads TGTGCCAGCAGCATTAGCGGGAGTGTGGAGACCCAGTACTTC. Its protein is CASSISGSVETQYF.

V and J are TRBV7-9 and TRBJ1-6; D perhaps matches TRBD1 (6 bases). Trimming removed 4 bases from V and 9 bases from J, with 16 bases in between. The CDR3 is 15 amino acids. From germline, CDR1 is SEHNR and CDR2 FQNEAQ (reference sequence). The CDR3 coding sequence is TGTGCCAGCAGCTCAGTAGGCGGGGGCCGTTCACCCCTCCACTTT. Translated, it gives CASSSVGGGRSPLHF.

Remarks on this clone: Within the sample, other DNA sequences also encode this same CDR3. The rearrangement uses TRBV9 and TRBJ1-1, with D perhaps matching TRBD1 (5 bases). The V end was cut by 0 bases, the J end by 4 bases, with 13 bases between. The CDR3 has 15 residues. The germline V gene encodes CDR1 SGDLS and CDR2 YYNGEE. CDR3: CASSVEPTVSTEAFF. CDR3 sequence (DNA): TGTGCCAGCAGCGTAGAGCCGACAGTGAGCACTGAAGCTTTCTTT.

Comment on this clone: Other DNA sequences in this sample translate to the same CDR3. This chain joins TRBV15 and TRBJ2-7; perhaps TRBD1 as D (6 bases). The CDR3 extends over 12 amino acids. Germline values: CDR1 LNHNV, CDR2 YYDKDF (reference sequence). Trimming cost V 3 bases and J 4 bases, with 7 bases left between them. CDR3 loop: CATSRDRYEQYF. The CDR3 nucleotides are TGTGCCACCAGCAGGGACAGATACGAGCAGTACTTC.

This sequence joins TRBV30 and TRBJ1-4; D uncertain. Trimming shortened V by 2 bases and J by 8 bases, and 9 bases separated the two germline ends. The CDR3 totals 12 residues. Germline CDR1 GTSNPN, CDR2 SVGIG (reference sequence). CDR3 protein: CAWSFTGEKLFF. Written as DNA, the CDR3 is TGTGCCTGGAGTTTCACGGGGGAAAAACTGTTTTTT.

This chain connects TRBV13 to TRBJ2-7, with 8 bases identical to TRBD1. The CDR3 has 15 amino acids. Germline V gene data show CDR1 as PRHDT and CDR2 as FYEKMQ (reference sequence). V gave up 4 bases and J gave up 5 bases; unmatched junction bases: 10. The CDR3 here is CASSSSDRELHEQYF. Written as DNA, the CDR3 is TGTGCCAGCAGCTCGTCGGACAGGGAACTCCACGAGCAGTACTTC.

V is TRBV29-1 and J is TRBJ1-6; the match to TRBD1 covers 7 bases. The junction had 9 bases not matched to a gene; V was cut back by 6 bases and J by 4 bases. This CDR3 is built from 15 residues. Germline loops: CDR1 SQVTM, CDR2 ANQGSEA. This CDR3 reads CSVREGAGYNSPLHF. In DNA, the CDR3 is TGCAGCGTCCGCGAGGGGGCAGGGTATAATTCACCCCTCCACTTT.

This clone occurred once. The chain employs TRBV19 and TRBJ2-7; 11 positions agree with TRBD2. The germline V gene encodes CDR1 LNHDA and CDR2 SQIVND (reference sequence). This CDR3 has 16 amino acids. The J segment lost 3 bases and the V segment lost 1 base, leaving 5 bases of the junction unmatched. CDR3 region: CASSIGRLAGNYEQYF. The CDR3 DNA reads as TGTGCCAGTAGTATAGGTAGACTAGCGGGAAACTACGAGCAGTACTTC.

This chain links TRBV4-3 with TRBJ2-3; TRBD2 aligns across 7 bases. CDR3 length equals 15 residues. CDR1 and CDR2 from the germline V gene are LGHNA and YSLEER. Trimming took 4 bases from V and 1 from J; bases not matched to a gene: 5. The chain's CDR3 is CASSPYAGGTDTQYF. In nucleotides, the CDR3 is TGCGCCAGCAGCCCCTATGCGGGAGGCACAGATACGCAGTATTTT.

The V and J genes are TRBV3-1 (or the pseudogene TRBV3-2) and TRBJ2-3, with D hard to call. This CDR3 has 15 amino acids. The V end was cut by 0 bases, the J end by 6 bases, with 13 bases between. Germline CDR1 LGHDT, CDR2 YNNKEL (reference sequence). The CDR3 nucleotides read TGTGCCAGCAGCCAAGATCCAAGCGCTCACGATACGCAGTATTTT. It translates to CASSQDPSAHDTQYF.

The rearrangement links TRBV5-1 to TRBJ1-1; D remains unclear. This CDR3 contains 14 residues. Germline assignment: CDR1 SGHRS and CDR2 YFSETQ. V was cut by 0 bases and J by 4 bases, with 10 bases left in between. CDR3 in DNA: TGCGCCAGCAGCTTGGACGGGTCGGGCACTGAAGCTTTCTTT. This sequence encodes CASSLDGSGTEAFF.

The CDR3, as DNA: TGTGCCAGCAGCCCGGGGCCCGAAAGGGGGGAGACCCAGTACTTC. As protein: CASSPGPERGETQYF. The gene calls are TRBV9 and TRBJ2-5; the D gene is possibly TRBD1 (6 bases). This CDR3 is 15 amino acids long. Germline V CDR1 and CDR2: SGDLS, YYNGEE. With 4 bases removed from V and 5 bases from J, the gap between germline ends came to 18 bases.